The clone carrying this T cell receptor beta chain turned up a few times. The sample is drawn from a study of blood T cell repertoires in COVID-19. Looking at the study overall: The samples span acute and convalescent COVID-19 from the United States, Italy and Spain.

The assay was immunoSEQ multiplex PCR, and TCRdb's table has in-frame clones only and misses some. The sample lists 50,000 to 60,000 clones; roughly 87% were seen once. The sequence was obtained from a man between 40 and 49 years old with COVID-19, enrolled during active disease. The sequenced material came from peripheral blood.

CDR3 in amino acids: CAWSKTGGKSSPLHF. The CDR3 DNA follows: TGTGCCTGGAGTAAGACAGGGGGCAAGAGTTCACCCCTCCACTTT. The chain recombines TRBV30 with TRBJ1-6; TRBD1 agrees at 10 bases. The germline CDR1 and CDR2 sequences are GTSNPN and SVGIG (reference sequence). After removal of 2 bases from V and 9 bases from J, the junction contained 7 bases not matched to a gene. The CDR3 loop spans 15 amino acids.